The next 4 T cell receptor beta chains were all read from a single sample in a study of sequential checkpoint blockade in melanoma. The data were produced by immunoSEQ multiplex PCR, yet TCRdb's version contains in-frame clones alone and is incomplete. The table lists approximately 4,000 clones, about 23% of them singletons. The sample's treatment: randomized to nivolumab then ipilimumab (arm A) or the reverse (arm B). Material: tumor tissue (inferred from file names), obtained from a patient given nivolumab and ipilimumab in sequence. Every receptor here comes from a human donor with melanoma.

The V and J genes are TRBV18 and TRBJ2-5; D tentatively reads TRBD1 or TRBD2 (5 bases each). Looked up from germline, CDR1 is KGHSH and CDR2 is LQKENI. The ends were cut back, 0 bases at V and 7 bases at J, with 15 bases in the middle. The CDR3 runs 15 residues. DNA for the CDR3: TGTGCCAGCTCACCACCGGGGACGAATGGGGGGACCCAGTACTTC. Its translation is CASSPPGTNGGTQYF.

The table lists this clone with a few counts. The J gene is TRBJ1-2, the V gene TRBV11-3, with TRBD1 matching over 9 bases. Germline V lookup: CDR1 SGHNT, CDR2 YENEEA. The V segment lost 5 bases and the J segment 3 bases; nucleotides outside the gene matches: 7. CDR3 length: 15 residues. This chain's CDR3 is CASSRGTGRHYGYTF. The CDR3 nucleotides are TGTGCCAGCAGCCGAGGGACAGGGCGGCACTATGGCTACACCTTC.

By share, this clone counts as medium-sized (0.01 to 0.1%). J is TRBJ2-1 and V is TRBV11-3; D gene uncertain. Germline-derived CDR1 and CDR2 are SGHNT and YENEEA. Deletions cut 2 bases from V and 5 bases from J, with 10 bases between. CDR3 length: 14 amino acids. CDR3 sequence reads: CASSLMVGNNEQFF. In nucleotides, the CDR3 is TGTGCCAGCAGCTTAATGGTGGGGAACAATGAGCAGTTCTTC.

This clone ranks as medium-sized. This chain uses TRBV6-8 with TRBJ1-2, with 8 bases fitting TRBD1. The CDR3 length is 16 residues. Germline lookup yields CDR1 MNHGY and CDR2 SAAAGT. After removal of 6 bases from V and 2 bases from J, the junction contained 11 bases not matched to a gene. The CDR3 loop reads CASRARTGTNNYGYTF. The CDR3 DNA follows: TGTGCCAGCAGAGCCAGGACAGGGACAAACAACTATGGCTACACCTTC.